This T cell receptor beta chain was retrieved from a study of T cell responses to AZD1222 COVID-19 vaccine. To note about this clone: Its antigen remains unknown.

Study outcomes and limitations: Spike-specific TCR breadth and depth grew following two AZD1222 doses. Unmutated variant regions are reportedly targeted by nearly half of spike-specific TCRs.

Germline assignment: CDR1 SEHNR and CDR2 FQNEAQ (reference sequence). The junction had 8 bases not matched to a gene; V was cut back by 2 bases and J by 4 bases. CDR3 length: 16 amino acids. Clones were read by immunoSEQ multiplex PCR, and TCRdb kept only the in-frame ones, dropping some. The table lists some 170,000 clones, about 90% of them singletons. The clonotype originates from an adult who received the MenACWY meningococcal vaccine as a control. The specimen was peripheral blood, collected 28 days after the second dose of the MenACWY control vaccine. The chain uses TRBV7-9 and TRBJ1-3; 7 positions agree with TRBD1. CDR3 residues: CASSLTQGMSGNTIYF. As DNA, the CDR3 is TGTGCCAGCAGCTTAACACAGGGGATGAGCGGAAACACCATATATTTT.